The 7 T cell receptor beta chains below come from one sample, sequenced in a study of T cell responses to AZD1222 COVID-19 vaccine. Clones were read by immunoSEQ multiplex PCR, and TCRdb kept only the in-frame ones, dropping some. The table includes approximately 110,000 clones, more than 90% detected once. The source was peripheral blood, collected on day 0 of AZD1222 vaccination. The receptors originated from an adult in good health.

This chain uses TRBV10-1 with TRBJ1-4; 9 nucleotides line up with TRBD1. CDR1 WNHNN and CDR2 SYGVQD come from the germline V gene (reference sequence). V shed 7 bases, J shed 7 bases, and the junction held 7 bases outside the gene matches. The CDR3 has 14 amino acids. The CDR3 DNA reads TGCGCCAGCAACCCGGGACAGGGAATTGAAAAACTGTTTTTT. As protein: CASNPGQGIEKLFF.

The chain is built from TRBV6-5 and TRBJ2-7, with unresolved D. The CDR3 is 11 residues long. Germline V gene lookup returns CDR1 MNHEY and CDR2 SVGAGI. V was cut by 4 bases and J by 3 bases, with 4 bases left in between. The CDR3 is CASSSYYEQYF. In DNA form, the CDR3 reads TGTGCCAGCAGTTCATACTACGAGCAGTACTTC.

The chain couples TRBV28 to TRBJ2-1, with D possibly matching TRBD2 (5 bases). CDR3 size: 14 residues. The germline CDR1 and CDR2 sequences are MDHEN and SYDVKM. V was pared by 8 bases and J by 4 bases, with 15 bases between. The CDR3 sequence: CASYSPGLYNEQFF. CDR3 coding DNA: TGTGCCAGCTACTCCCCCGGACTTTACAATGAGCAGTTCTTC.

The rearrangement uses TRBV7-7 and TRBJ2-2; 7 bases align to TRBD2. Germline V gene data show CDR1 as SSHAT and CDR2 as FNYEAQ (reference sequence). The CDR3 totals 14 residues. The trim removed 8 bases at V and 0 bases at J, leaving 3 bases unmatched. The CDR3 DNA is TGTGCCAGCCGGGAGGCCCCGAACACCGGGGAGCTGTTTTTT. Amino acids: CASREAPNTGELFF.

This clone was found once. This rearrangement joins TRBV7-9 to TRBJ2-2; D gene unclear. Germline CDR1 is SEHNR and CDR2 is FQNEAQ (reference sequence). The CDR3 runs to 13 residues. Between the trimmed V and J ends, which lost 5 bases and 5 bases, there was a span of 9 bases. The CDR3 here is CASSPEYTGELFF. The CDR3 bases are TGTGCCAGCAGCCCCGAATATACCGGGGAGCTGTTTTTT.

This clone was recorded a few times. The chain employs TRBV6-6 and TRBJ1-1; 9 bases are shared with TRBD1. Unmatched junction bases numbered 8, after V lost 5 bases and J lost 4 bases. The CDR3 totals 15 residues. CDR1 MNHNY and CDR2 SVGAGI come from the germline V gene (reference sequence). The CDR3 loop is CASSTDRGGSTEAFF. CDR3 nucleotide sequence: TGTGCCAGCAGTACGGACAGGGGTGGTAGCACTGAAGCTTTCTTT.

The chain is built from TRBV7-9 and TRBJ1-3; no reliable D call. V shed 3 bases and J shed 2 bases, with 8 bases lying between them. Germline V CDR1 and CDR2: SEHNR, FQNEAQ (reference sequence). CDR3 size: 14 residues. The CDR3 DNA reads as TGTGCCAGCAGCTTTGAGACGACTGGAAACACCATATATTTT. Its translation is CASSFETTGNTIYF.